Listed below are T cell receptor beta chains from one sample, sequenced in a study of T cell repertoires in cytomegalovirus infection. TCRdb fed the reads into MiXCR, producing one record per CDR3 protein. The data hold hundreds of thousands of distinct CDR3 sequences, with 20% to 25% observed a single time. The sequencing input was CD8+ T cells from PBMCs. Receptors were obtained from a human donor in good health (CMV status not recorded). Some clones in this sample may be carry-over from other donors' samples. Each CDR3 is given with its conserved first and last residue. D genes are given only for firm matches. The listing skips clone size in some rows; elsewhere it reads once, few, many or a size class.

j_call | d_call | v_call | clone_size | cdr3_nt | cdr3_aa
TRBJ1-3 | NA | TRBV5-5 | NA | TGTGCCAGCAGCTTGGGGGACACAGGAAGAAACACCATATATTTT | CASSLGDTGRNTIYF
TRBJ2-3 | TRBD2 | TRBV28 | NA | TGTGCCAGCAGCCTAACTTACCGGCGGGGGAGCACAGATACGCAGTATTTT | CASSLTYRRGSTDTQYF
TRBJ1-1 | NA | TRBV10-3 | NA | TGTGCCATCAGAGGACCGTACACTGAAGCTTTCTTT | CAIRGPYTEAFF
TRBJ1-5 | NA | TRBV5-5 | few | TGTGCCAGTGCGGACGGAGGGGGTAGCAATCAGCCCCAGCATTTT | CASADGGGSNQPQHF
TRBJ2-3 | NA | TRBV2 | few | TGTGCCAGCAGTGAAGAAAGGGGCGCCGGTACAGATACGCAGTATTTT | CASSEERGAGTDTQYF
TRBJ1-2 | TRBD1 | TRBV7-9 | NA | TGTGCCAGCAGCGACCGGGACAGGGTGGGGTATGGCTACACCTTC | CASSDRDRVGYGYTF
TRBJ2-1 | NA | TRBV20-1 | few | TGCAGTGCTCCTCCGGGTCGGATCCGCAATGAGCAGTTCTTC | CSAPPGRIRNEQFF
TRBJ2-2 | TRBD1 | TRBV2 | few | TGTGCAACACTGACAGGGGGTTATCCCGGGGAGCTGTTTTTT | CATLTGGYPGELFF
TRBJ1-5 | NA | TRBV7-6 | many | TGTGCCAGCAGCTATCGGTCGAATCAGCCCCAGCATTTT | CASSYRSNQPQHF
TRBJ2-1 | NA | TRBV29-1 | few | TGCAGCGTTGAAGGGGCAGGGCGGCTGCTCAATGAGCAGTTCTTC | CSVEGAGRLLNEQFF
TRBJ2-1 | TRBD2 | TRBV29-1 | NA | TGCAGCGTTGAGACTAGCGGGGGGGCATACAATGAGCAGTTCTTC | CSVETSGGAYNEQFF
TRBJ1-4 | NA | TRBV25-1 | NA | TGTGCCAGCAGTGGCGGGACGCATCTGTTTTTT | CASSGGTHLFF
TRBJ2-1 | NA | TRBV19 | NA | TGTGCCAGTAGTATAGGCGGCCAGGGGTCCTACAATGAGCAGTTCTTC | CASSIGGQGSYNEQFF
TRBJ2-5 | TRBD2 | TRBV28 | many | TGTGCCAGCAGTTTAACGGGGGGGTCCCAAGAGACCCAGTACTTC | CASSLTGGSQETQYF
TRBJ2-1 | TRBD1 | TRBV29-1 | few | TGCAGCGTCCGGGACAGTCAATACAATGAGCAGTTCTTC | CSVRDSQYNEQFF
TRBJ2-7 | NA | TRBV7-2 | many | TGTGCCAGCAGTTTAACCCTGGGGATCCACGAGCAGTACTTC | CASSLTLGIHEQYF
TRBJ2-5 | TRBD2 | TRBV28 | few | TGTGCCAGCACCCCAGGGGGACTAGCAGCAGAGACCCAGTACTTC | CASTPGGLAAETQYF
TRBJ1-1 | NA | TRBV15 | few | TGTGCCACCAGCAGAAACGACCCCGACTGGAACACTGAAGCTTTCTTT | CATSRNDPDWNTEAFF
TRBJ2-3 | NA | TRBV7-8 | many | TGTGCCAGCAGCATCTCGGCTTCCGGGACAATCACAGATACGCAGTATTTT | CASSISASGTITDTQYF
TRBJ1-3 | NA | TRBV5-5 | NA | TGTGCCAACAGCAAAATCTCCGGGATTTCCACTGGAAACACCATATATTTT | CANSKISGISTGNTIYF
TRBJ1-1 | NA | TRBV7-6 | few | TGTGCCAGCAGCTTAGGATCCTTGGGGGGCACTGAAGCTTTCTTT | CASSLGSLGGTEAFF
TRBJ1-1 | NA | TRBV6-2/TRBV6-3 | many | TGTGCCAGCAGTCCCGGGGCCACTGAAGCTTTCTTT | CASSPGATEAFF
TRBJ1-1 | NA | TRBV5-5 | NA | TGTGCCAGCCAGACAGAGAAAAACACTGAAGCTTTCTTT | CASQTEKNTEAFF
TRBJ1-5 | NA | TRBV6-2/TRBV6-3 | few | TGTGCCAGCAGTTACTCGAAGGGAAATCAGCCCCAGCATTTT | CASSYSKGNQPQHF
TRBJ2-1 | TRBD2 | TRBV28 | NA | TGTGCCAGCAGTTTATTGGGGGGACTAGCGGGGGCTAGCAATGAGCAGTTCTTC | CASSLLGGLAGASNEQFF
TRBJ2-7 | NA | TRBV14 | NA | TGTGCCAGCAGCCAACCATCTACCTACGAGCAGTACTTC | CASSQPSTYEQYF
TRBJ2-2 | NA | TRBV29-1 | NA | TGCAGCGTTGAGGGGTTAACCGGGGAGCTGTTTTTT | CSVEGLTGELFF
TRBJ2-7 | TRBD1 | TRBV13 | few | TGTGCCAGCAGCCCCCCCACCGGGACAGGAGAGTACGAGCAGTACTTC | CASSPPTGTGEYEQYF
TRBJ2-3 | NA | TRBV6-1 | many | TGTGCCAGCAGTTATTCCGGGGAGGGGGGGGAAACAGATACGCAGTATTTT | CASSYSGEGGETDTQYF
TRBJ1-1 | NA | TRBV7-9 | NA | TGTGCCAGCAGCTTAGTACCTCAGGACACTGAAGCTTTCTTT | CASSLVPQDTEAFF
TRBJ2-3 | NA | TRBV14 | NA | TGTGCCAGCAGCGAAGGCAGGGGCAGGGCTAAAGATACGCAGTATTTT | CASSEGRGRAKDTQYF
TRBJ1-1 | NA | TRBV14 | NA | TGTGCCAGCAGCCACTGGAACCGTGAAGCTTTCTTT | CASSHWNREAFF
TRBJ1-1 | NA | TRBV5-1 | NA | TGCGCCAGCAGCTTTAATGGGGCCCTGGGGACTGAAGCTTTCTTT | CASSFNGALGTEAFF
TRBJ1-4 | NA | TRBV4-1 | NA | TGCGCCAGCAGCCAAGAGGGGGCCCCTAGCGAAAAACTGTTTTTT | CASSQEGAPSEKLFF
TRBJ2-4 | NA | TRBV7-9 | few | TGTGCCAGCAGCGCCGCGGAACTAAAGGACTTC | CASSAAELKDF
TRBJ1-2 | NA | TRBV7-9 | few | TGTGCCAGCAGCTTAGGGTACACTGGCTACACCTTC | CASSLGYTGYTF
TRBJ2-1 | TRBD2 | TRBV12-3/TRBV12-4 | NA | TGTGCCAGCAGTCACGCACGCGGACTAGCGGGTGGTGAGCAGTTCTTC | CASSHARGLAGGEQFF
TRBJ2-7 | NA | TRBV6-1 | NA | TGTGCCAGCACCCCTCGGGACGGGACCTACGAGCAGTACTTC | CASTPRDGTYEQYF
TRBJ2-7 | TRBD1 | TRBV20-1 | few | TGCAGTGCTAGAGCCGGGACAGGGATTTGGTACGAGCAGTACTTC | CSARAGTGIWYEQYF
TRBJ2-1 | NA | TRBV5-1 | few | TGCGCCAGCAGCTCGTCCCAGCTGAATGAGCAGTTCTTC | CASSSSQLNEQFF
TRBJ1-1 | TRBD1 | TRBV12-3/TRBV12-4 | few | TGTGCCAGCGGTCGAGGACAGGGGGCTTTAATGAACACTGAAGCTTTCTTT | CASGRGQGALMNTEAFF
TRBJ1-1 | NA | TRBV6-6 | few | TGTGCCAGCAGTTTCTCCTACAGGCAGGCGAACACTGAAGCTTTCTTT | CASSFSYRQANTEAFF
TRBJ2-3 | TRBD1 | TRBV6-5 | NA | TGTGCCAGCAGTTTCGACAGGGACCCAGATACGCAGTATTTT | CASSFDRDPDTQYF
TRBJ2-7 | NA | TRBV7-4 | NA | TGTGCCAGCAGCTCAACTACAGGCGAGCAGTACTTC | CASSSTTGEQYF
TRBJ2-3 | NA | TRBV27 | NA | TGTGCCAGCAGTTTACGCCCACTCGACAGGGGAGGGACAGATACGCAGTATTTT | CASSLRPLDRGGTDTQYF
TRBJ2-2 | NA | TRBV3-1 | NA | TGTGCCAGCAGACCGGATAACACCGGGGAGCTGTTTTTT | CASRPDNTGELFF
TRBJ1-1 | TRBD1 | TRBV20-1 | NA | TGCAGTGCTAGAGAGACAGGGGGCGTCACTGAAGCTTTCTTT | CSARETGGVTEAFF
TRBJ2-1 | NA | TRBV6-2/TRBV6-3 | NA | TGTGCTAGCAGAGCCGATTACAATGAGCAGTTCTTC | CASRADYNEQFF
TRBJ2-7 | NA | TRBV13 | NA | TGTGCCAGCAGCTACCGGGGGACATCCTCCTACGAGCAGTACTTC | CASSYRGTSSYEQYF
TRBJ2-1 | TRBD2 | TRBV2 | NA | TGTGCCAGCAGAGAAAGCGGGGGGGCCAAGCAGTTCTTC | CASRESGGAKQFF
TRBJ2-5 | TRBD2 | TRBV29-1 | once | TGCAGCGTTTCGGGCGGGGGGGCCGGAGAGACCCAGTACTTC | CSVSGGGAGETQYF
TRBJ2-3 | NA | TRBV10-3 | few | TGTGCCATCAAAGGGGACACAGATACGCAGTATTTT | CAIKGDTDTQYF
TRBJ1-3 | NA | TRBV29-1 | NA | TGCAGCGCTGAGAGAGACAGCTCTGGAAACACCATATATTTT | CSAERDSSGNTIYF